The rows below give T cell receptor beta chains drawn from one sample of a study of OX40 agonist ivuxolimab in advanced cancers. TCRdb keeps only in-frame clones here, not all; method: immunoSEQ multiplex PCR. The sample has about 12,000 clones, about 81% seen once; the top ten hold roughly 13%. The material was CD4+ or CD8+ T cells sorted from blood, obtained in a trial of the OX40 agonist ivuxolimab. The receptors stem from an adult with an advanced solid tumor such as melanoma, head and neck, liver or kidney cancer. CDR3s include the opening cysteine and the closing phenylalanine or tryptophan. Fields, in order: J gene, clone size, V gene, D gene, CDR3 protein, CDR3 DNA. The D gene is left open where the match is weak. Clone size is given for some rows only: seen once, a few or many times, or a class if the clone is expanded.

J: TRBJ2-1
size: NA
V: TRBV28
D: NA
CDR3: CASSSRSASNNEQFF
DNA: TGTGCCAGCAGTTCCCGATCCGCAAGCAACAATGAGCAGTTCTTC

J: TRBJ2-1
size: NA
V: TRBV7-3
D: TRBD2
CDR3: CASSLILAGNNEQFF
DNA: TGTGCCAGCAGCTTAATCCTAGCGGGAAACAATGAGCAGTTCTTC

J: TRBJ2-1
size: NA
V: TRBV7-3
D: NA
CDR3: CASSLSGSGNEQFF
DNA: TGTGCCAGCAGCTTAAGTGGGAGCGGCAATGAGCAGTTCTTC

J: TRBJ2-1
size: NA
V: TRBV11-2
D: NA
CDR3: CASSLATDYNEQFF
DNA: TGTGCCAGCAGCTTAGCGACGGACTACAATGAGCAGTTCTTC

J: TRBJ2-1
size: NA
V: TRBV19
D: TRBD2
CDR3: CASRELAGANNEQFF
DNA: TGTGCCAGTAGGGAGCTAGCGGGAGCCAACAATGAGCAGTTCTTC

J: TRBJ2-1
size: once
V: TRBV9
D: TRBD2
CDR3: CASSVKASGANEQFF
DNA: TGTGCCAGCAGCGTAAAGGCTAGCGGGGCTAATGAGCAGTTCTTC

J: TRBJ1-4
size: few
V: TRBV28
D: TRBD1
CDR3: CASRDRGGVANEKLFF
DNA: TGTGCCAGCAGGGACAGGGGCGGTGTAGCTAATGAAAAACTGTTTTTT

J: TRBJ2-5
size: NA
V: TRBV6-5
D: TRBD2
CDR3: CASSQSGGASETQYF
DNA: TGTGCCAGCAGCCAAAGCGGGGGCGCGTCAGAGACCCAGTACTTC

J: TRBJ2-7
size: once
V: TRBV5-1
D: TRBD1
CDR3: CASSHDRGGNEQYF
DNA: TGCGCCAGCAGCCATGACAGGGGAGGCAACGAGCAGTACTTC

J: TRBJ2-1
size: NA
V: TRBV27
D: TRBD2
CDR3: CASSAGSYSGFSYNEQFF
DNA: TGTGCCAGCAGTGCAGGATCCTATAGCGGGTTCTCCTACAATGAGCAGTTCTTC

J: TRBJ2-7
size: NA
V: TRBV7-6
D: NA
CDR3: CASSLLGLERTYEQYF
DNA: TGTGCCAGCAGCTTATTGGGGCTTGAGCGGACCTACGAGCAGTACTTC

J: TRBJ1-2
size: NA
V: TRBV4-1
D: NA
CDR3: CASSPGGGVNYEGYTF
DNA: TGCGCCAGCAGCCCCGGGGGGGGAGTCAACTATGAGGGCTACACCTTC

J: TRBJ2-1
size: NA
V: TRBV7-6
D: TRBD2
CDR3: CASSRIAGDYNEQFF
DNA: TGTGCCAGCAGCCGAATAGCGGGAGACTACAATGAGCAGTTCTTC

J: TRBJ2-4
size: NA
V: TRBV9
D: NA
CDR3: CASSGRPGAVKNIQYF
DNA: TGTGCCAGCAGCGGCCGACCGGGGGCGGTCAAAAACATTCAGTACTTC

J: TRBJ2-6
size: NA
V: TRBV7-9
D: NA
CDR3: CASSLESGANVLTF
DNA: TGTGCCAGCAGCTTGGAGTCTGGGGCCAACGTCCTGACTTTC